These 30 T cell receptor beta chains were all obtained from the same sample, sequenced in a study of identical twins. TCRdb called the 5' RACE reads again in MiXCR, with one record for every CDR3 protein. The sample shows about 1.7 million distinct CDR3 sequences, under 35% of them seen only once. The material sequenced was cord blood. The receptors were sampled from a newborn girl in good health.

This clonotype was counted once. The rearrangement uses TRBV7-2 and TRBJ1-2; D is perhaps TRBD1 (6 bases). The CDR3 consists of 14 residues. The germline V and J ends were trimmed by 2 bases and 4 bases, with 11 bases remaining between them. CDR1 SGHTA and CDR2 FQGNSA come from the germline V gene. In DNA form, the CDR3 reads TGTGCCAGCAGCTTACAGGGGCTGCTCTATGGCTACACCTTC. It translates to CASSLQGLLYGYTF.

This clonotype has just a few counts. The chain links TRBV3-1 to TRBJ2-7, with 8 bases matching TRBD2. This CDR3 is built from 15 residues. Trimming took 1 base from V and 2 from J; bases not matched to a gene: 4. Germline CDR1 is LGHDT and CDR2 is YNNKEL (reference sequence). CDR3 sequence: CASSQAPGLAYEQYF. The CDR3 DNA reads as TGTGCCAGCAGCCAAGCTCCGGGACTAGCCTACGAGCAGTACTTC.

The gene calls are TRBV5-4 and TRBJ2-7, with 10 bases identical to TRBD2. The end of the DNA fits TRBJ2-4 better, so the J call may be wrong. The CDR3 runs to 16 residues. Germline V gene data show CDR1 as SGHNT and CDR2 as YYREEE (reference sequence). The CDR3 DNA sequence: TGTGCCAGCAGCTTGACTAGCGGGGTAAGGGGGAACATTCAGTACTTC. Translating gives CASSLTSGVRGNIQYF.

The V call is TRBV4-2, the J call TRBJ2-3; D is unresolved. The germline V and J ends were trimmed by 0 bases and 4 bases, with 5 bases remaining between them. The CDR3 extends over 13 amino acids. Germline V gives CDR1 LGHNA, CDR2 YNFKEQ. CDR3 region: CASSQDTPDTQYF. The DNA for the CDR3 is TGTGCCAGCAGCCAAGATACCCCAGATACGCAGTATTTT.

This clonotype was seen a handful of times. The V gene is TRBV12-3 or TRBV12-4, the J gene TRBJ2-2, with D perhaps TRBD2 (6 bases). The CDR3 is 15 residues long. Between the trimmed V and J ends, which lost 1 base and 5 bases, there was a span of 11 bases. The CDR3, as DNA: TGTGCCAGCAGTTTAGAGGGACTTAAAACCGGGGAGCTGTTTTTT. It translates to CASSLEGLKTGELFF.

As regards this clonotype: The junction departs from the called germline gene at one end, perhaps through a read error. The chain uses TRBV2 and TRBJ2-5; no clear D gene. The CDR3 extends over 11 amino acids. Germline assignment: CDR1 SNHLY and CDR2 FYNNEI. CDR3: CASKVQEAQYF. DNA of the CDR3: TGTGCCAGCAAGGTCCAAGAGGCCCAGTACTTC.

V and J are TRBV5-1 and TRBJ1-1; D is ambiguous. This CDR3 comprises 14 residues. The germline V gene encodes CDR1 SGHRS and CDR2 YFSETQ. V lost 4 bases and J 4 bases, leaving 14 bases between the germline ends. The CDR3 coding sequence is TGCGCCAGCAGCCCACCGGCCTCGGGCACTGAAGCTTTCTTT. Translated: CASSPPASGTEAFF.

The J gene is TRBJ2-3, the V gene TRBV10-1; 8 nucleotides align to TRBD2. CDR1 is WNHNN, CDR2 SYGVQD, per germline (reference sequence). This CDR3 comprises 13 residues. CDR3 in amino acids: CSNIAGCTDTQYF. CDR3 DNA sequence: TGCTCAAATATAGCGGGATGCACAGATACGCAGTATTTT.

This clonotype was seen only a few times. The chain links TRBV2 to TRBJ1-2; D remains unclear. CDR1 and CDR2 from the germline V gene are SNHLY and FYNNEI. CDR3 size: 13 residues. V lost 2 bases, J lost 4 bases, and 8 bases lay in between. Here the CDR3 DNA reads TGTGCCAGCAGTGAATGGGCAGTCTATGGCTACACCTTC. This gives the protein CASSEWAVYGYTF.

This rearrangement joins TRBV2 to TRBJ1-2, with D perhaps matching TRBD1 (5 bases). CDR1 is SNHLY and CDR2 is FYNNEI in the germline V gene. This CDR3 region has 13 residues. Trimming stripped 6 bases from V and 4 bases from J, with 12 bases between. The CDR3 sequence is CASRAAQGYGYTF. The CDR3 DNA sequence: TGTGCCAGCAGAGCCGCGCAGGGCTATGGCTACACCTTC.

V gene TRBV13 combines with J gene TRBJ1-2, with D perhaps matching TRBD1 (6 bases). The CDR3 has 14 residues. V was pared by 6 bases and J by 5 bases, with 16 bases between. Germline CDR1 is PRHDT and CDR2 is FYEKMQ (reference sequence). CDR3 nucleotides: TGTGCCAGCAGGAGAGGGGGGGAAAAATATGGCTACACCTTC. Amino acids: CASRRGGEKYGYTF.

As to this clonotype: A much larger clone is a single base away; this may be a read error. The chain joins TRBV12-3 or TRBV12-4 to TRBJ2-1, with D possibly matching TRBD1 (6 bases). Trimming pared 0 bases from V and 2 bases from J, leaving 8 bases between. This CDR3 region has 15 residues. The CDR3 spells CASSLAGHPYNEQFF. CDR3 nucleotide sequence: TGTGCCAGCAGTTTAGCGGGACACCCCTACAATGAGCAGTTCTTC.

The chain couples TRBV12-5 to TRBJ2-7; D call uncertain. From germline, CDR1 is LGHNT and CDR2 FRNRAP. This CDR3 is built from 15 residues. Deletions cut 0 bases from V and 0 bases from J, with 9 bases between. CDR3 nucleotide sequence: TGTGCTAGTGGTTTGGTATTCCCCCCCTCCTACGAGCAGTACTTC. Translated: CASGLVFPPSYEQYF.

This clonotype was observed a handful of times. J is TRBJ1-6 and V is TRBV3-1, with 7 bases fitting TRBD1. Germline lookup yields CDR1 LGHDT and CDR2 YNNKEL (reference sequence). The CDR3 is made up of 15 amino acids. V lost 3 bases, J lost 2 bases, and 1 base stayed unmatched. CDR3 protein: CASSHQGAYNSPLHF. The CDR3, as DNA: TGTGCCAGCAGCCATCAGGGGGCCTATAATTCACCCCTCCACTTT. Variable domain in full (rest from reference TRBV3-1 and TRBJ1-6): DTAVSQTPKYLVTQMGNDKSIKCEQNLGHDTMYWYKQDSKKFLKIMFSYNNKELIINETVPNRFSPKSPDKAHLNLHINSLELGDSAVYFCASSHQGAYNSPLHFGNGTRLTVT.

This rearrangement joins TRBV4-1 to TRBJ2-5; D gene uncertain. Germline V gene sequence: CDR1 MGHRA, CDR2 YSYEKL. The length of the CDR3 is 14 residues. V was trimmed by 1 base and J by 4 bases, leaving 10 bases between them. The CDR3 loop is CASSQGWSSETQYF. The CDR3 DNA reads as TGCGCCAGCAGCCAAGGGTGGTCGTCAGAGACCCAGTACTTC.

This chain joins TRBV6-1 and TRBJ2-3; 9 bases line up with TRBD2. Germline trimming cut 6 bases from V and 4 bases from J; bases unmatched to any gene: 8. CDR1 is MNHNS and CDR2 is SASEGT in the germline V gene. The CDR3 runs 15 residues. The CDR3 DNA reads TGTGCCAGCAGCTTGGGACTAGCCCACTCAGATACGCAGTATTTT. Protein sequence: CASSLGLAHSDTQYF.

Comment on this clonotype: The limits of the CDR3 on the DNA are not certain, so only TCRdb's listed CDR3 is given. The chain links TRBV11-2 to TRBJ2-7; TRBD1, the table's D call, was not compared with the DNA. The CDR3 has 15 residues if both end residues are counted. CDR1 is SGHAT, CDR2 FQNNGV, per germline. The CDR3 loop is CASTLVGPGAYERYF.

This chain connects TRBV2 to TRBJ2-1; TRBD1 or TRBD2 may be the D gene (6 bases each). The length of the CDR3 is 14 residues. The V and J ends lost 0 bases and 10 bases respectively, with 13 bases between them. Germline CDR1 SNHLY, CDR2 FYNNEI. This chain's CDR3 is CASSEALLGGEQFF. CDR3 nucleotides: TGTGCCAGCAGTGAAGCGCTGTTGGGGGGCGAGCAGTTCTTC.

This clonotype was detected only a few times. The chain combines TRBV18 with TRBJ2-3, with 10 bases that match TRBD2. The CDR3 is 17 amino acids. The germline CDR1 and CDR2 sequences are KGHSH and LQKENI. V lost 1 base, J lost 5 bases, and 9 bases stayed unmatched. Here the CDR3 DNA reads TGTGCCAGCTCACCACTCCTAGCGGGAGTGGGGGTAGATACGCAGTATTTT. Protein: CASSPLLAGVGVDTQYF.

The J gene is TRBJ1-3, the V gene TRBV4-2, with 8 bases matching TRBD1. The CDR3 is 19 residues long. Germline V lookup: CDR1 LGHNA, CDR2 YNFKEQ. The J segment lost 0 bases and the V segment lost 0 bases, leaving 10 bases of the junction unmatched. The CDR3 reads CASSQDGGPGGPSGNTIYF. In DNA form, the CDR3 reads TGTGCCAGCAGCCAAGATGGAGGGCCAGGGGGCCCCTCTGGAAACACCATATATTTT.

The V call is TRBV28, the J call TRBJ2-5; 7 positions match TRBD1. The tail of the sequence fits TRBJ2-7 better, so the J call may be wrong. The CDR3 totals 14 residues. Germline V gives CDR1 MDHEN, CDR2 SYDVKM. The chain's CDR3 is CASSAGQVLYEQYF. CDR3 bases: TGTGCCAGCAGTGCCGGACAGGTCTTATACGAGCAGTACTTC.

This clonotype came up a few times. For the CDR3, the DNA is TGTGCCAGCAGTTTAAGGGTGTGGGCCTCGTACAATGAGCAGTTCTTC. Translation: CASSLRVWASYNEQFF. This chain joins TRBV12-3 or TRBV12-4 and TRBJ2-1; D unresolved. The length of the CDR3 is 16 residues. V lost 2 bases, J lost 4 bases, and 15 bases lay in between.

This clonotype was seen repeatedly, ten times or more. V and J are TRBV4-2 and TRBJ2-1; a weak D match, TRBD2 (6 bases). This CDR3 has 15 amino acids. CDR1 and CDR2 (germline): LGHNA, YNFKEQ. V lost 0 bases to trimming and J lost 2 bases, with 8 bases between them. CDR3 loop: CASSQDREAYNEQFF. CDR3 nucleotide sequence: TGTGCCAGCAGCCAAGACAGGGAGGCCTACAATGAGCAGTTCTTC.

This clonotype was seen a handful of times. The rearrangement links TRBV14 to TRBJ2-4; D may be TRBD2 (6 bases). The DNA matches TRBJ2-7 better at its end, which makes the J call doubtful. Germline V gives CDR1 SGHDN, CDR2 FVKESK. This CDR3 has 16 amino acids. CDR3 residues: CASSQRSGVEFNEQYF. As DNA, the CDR3 is TGTGCCAGCAGCCAACGCTCGGGGGTAGAGTTTAACGAGCAGTACTTC.

The rearrangement joins TRBV20-1 to TRBJ2-3; 12 nucleotides line up with TRBD2. The CDR3 extends over 15 amino acids. The V gene end was trimmed by 5 bases and the J gene end by 5 bases; junction bases not matched to a gene: 8. Germline CDR1 is DFQATT and CDR2 is SNEGSKA (reference sequence). The CDR3 DNA follows: TGCAGTGCTCAACGGACTAGCGGGACGGAAGATACGCAGTATTTT. It is translated as CSAQRTSGTEDTQYF.

The sample holds many counts of this clonotype. V and J are TRBV12-3 or TRBV12-4 and TRBJ2-4; 8 bases line up with TRBD1. J lost 8 bases, V lost 5 bases, and 8 bases had no gene match. CDR3 length: 14 residues. The CDR3 loop is CASSGPGQVDIQYF. For the CDR3, the DNA is TGTGCCAGCAGTGGACCGGGACAGGTAGACATTCAGTACTTC.

In its sample, this clonotype was seen a few times. This chain uses TRBV28 with TRBJ2-7, with a weak D call TRBD2 (5 bases). The V gene's germline CDR1 is MDHEN and CDR2 SYDVKM. CDR3 length: 16 amino acids. Trimming pared 6 bases from V and 0 bases from J, leaving 18 bases between. CDR3 in DNA: TGTGCCAGCAGCACCGCGCACCTGACTACCTCCTACGAGCAGTACTTC. It translates to CASSTAHLTTSYEQYF.

This clonotype has more than one count but fewer than ten. The chain carries TRBV12-3 or TRBV12-4 and TRBJ2-4, with D possibly TRBD1 on 6 matching bases. The V and J ends lost 3 bases and 5 bases respectively, with 11 bases between them. The CDR3 has 14 residues. The CDR3 DNA sequence: TGTGCCAGCAGTTTCTCAGGGGCCGAAAACATTCAGTACTTC. This sequence encodes CASSFSGAENIQYF.

This clonotype has just a few counts. The J gene is TRBJ2-3, the V gene TRBV20-1; D perhaps matches TRBD2 (5 bases). Trimming removed 1 base from V and 6 bases from J, with 20 bases in between. The CDR3 spans 16 residues. Germline V gives CDR1 DFQATT, CDR2 SNEGSKA (reference sequence). The DNA of the CDR3 is TGCAGTGCTAGAGTTCTACTAGGACCGCTTAGGGATACGCAGTATTTT. Amino acids: CSARVLLGPLRDTQYF.

The chain couples TRBV20-1 to TRBJ2-1; no clear D. CDR3 length: 14 amino acids. V shed 0 bases and J shed 3 bases, with 9 bases lying between them. Germline CDR1 is DFQATT and CDR2 is SNEGSKA (reference sequence). The DNA of the CDR3 is TGCAGTGCTAGAGACCTGACTCTCTACAATGAGCAGTTCTTC. Translated: CSARDLTLYNEQFF.